This is a list of T cell receptor beta chains from one sample in a study of beta chain features in type 1 diabetes. The assay was immunoSEQ multiplex PCR, and TCRdb's table has in-frame clones only and misses some. The repertoire has 150,000 or so clones, around 10% of them found once; the top ten carry roughly 2%. Material for sequencing was central memory CD4+ T cells from blood. Receptors were obtained from a young man in good health. The CDR3 runs from the conserved cysteine through the conserved F or W. The order of the fields is CDR3 protein, CDR3 DNA, J gene, D gene, clone size, CDR3 length, V gene. A D gene is named only where the DNA matches it firmly. A clone size is listed for some rows: how often the clone was seen (once, few, many), or a class if it is expanded.

CASSPGTLAKNIQYF,TGTGCCAGCAGCCCAGGGACTCTAGCCAAAAACATTCAGTACTTC,TRBJ2-4,.,many,15,TRBV7-2
CASSAPRTRTDTQYF,TGTGCCAGCAGCGCCCCTAGGACCCGCACAGATACGCAGTATTTT,TRBJ2-3,.,few,15,TRBV6-4
CSVGQVNEKLFF,TGCAGCGTTGGACAAGTTAATGAAAAACTGTTTTTT,TRBJ1-4,.,few,12,TRBV29-1
CASRPIGRSSYEQYF,TGTGCCAGCAGACCAATAGGACGGAGCTCCTACGAGCAGTACTTC,TRBJ2-7,.,few,15,TRBV6-5
CASSVGASDQQETQYF,TGTGCCAGCAGCGTAGGGGCTAGCGACCAACAAGAGACCCAGTACTTC,TRBJ2-5,.,.,16,TRBV9
CASSLAKSTTGVGYTF,TGTGCCAGCAGCTTGGCCAAGTCGACAACAGGGGTTGGCTACACCTTC,TRBJ1-2,TRBD1,.,16,TRBV5-4
CASSLQQGLGQPQHF,TGTGCCAGCAGTCTTCAACAGGGGTTAGGTCAGCCCCAGCATTTT,TRBJ1-5,TRBD1,.,15,TRBV2
CASSLAGGAETQYF,TGTGCCAGCAGTTTAGCGGGAGGGGCGGAGACCCAGTACTTC,TRBJ2-5,TRBD2,.,14,TRBV6-6
CASSLKVVYEQYF,TGTGCCAGCAGCTTGAAGGTAGTGTACGAGCAGTACTTC,TRBJ2-7,.,.,13,TRBV7-2
CASSFYGQGQPQHF,TGTGCCAGCAGCTTCTACGGACAGGGTCAGCCCCAGCATTTT,TRBJ1-5,TRBD1,.,14,TRBV7-2
CASSPRTGRGTGELFF,TGTGCCAGCAGCCCGAGGACGGGCCGGGGGACCGGGGAGCTGTTTTTT,TRBJ2-2,.,few,16,TRBV7-9
CASSFWRVGAADTQYF,TGTGCCAGCAGCTTTTGGCGGGTCGGAGCAGCAGATACGCAGTATTTT,TRBJ2-3,.,.,16,TRBV7-8
CASKETGVWETQYF,TGCGCCAGCAAGGAAACAGGGGTATGGGAGACCCAGTACTTC,TRBJ2-5,TRBD1,many,14,TRBV5-1
CASSSRQGNYGYTF,TGTGCCAGCAGCTCCCGACAGGGGAACTATGGCTACACCTTC,TRBJ1-2,TRBD1,few,14,TRBV7-2
CSVDRSWGGTEAFF,TGCAGCGTTGACCGCTCCTGGGGAGGGACTGAAGCTTTCTTT,TRBJ1-1,.,once,14,TRBV29-1
CATSKGHLTDTQYF,TGTGCCACCAGCAAGGGACACCTCACAGATACGCAGTATTTT,TRBJ2-3,.,few,14,TRBV15
CASSQGRRGETQYF,TGCGCCAGCAGCCAAGGACGCAGGGGGGAGACCCAGTACTTC,TRBJ2-5,TRBD1,few,14,TRBV4-3
CASSPQGGMGLSGYTF,TGTGCCAGCAGCCCTCAAGGGGGGATGGGGCTTAGTGGCTACACCTTC,TRBJ1-2,.,.,16,TRBV5-4
CASSYRDSEKLFF,TGTGCCAGCAGTTACCGGGATTCCGAAAAACTGTTTTTT,TRBJ1-4,.,.,13,TRBV6-6
CASRHRSEGFYGYTF,TGTGCCAGCAGACATCGTTCGGAGGGCTTCTATGGCTACACCTTC,TRBJ1-2,.,few,15,TRBV2
CASTVARELFF,TGTGCCAGCACGGTTGCTAGAGAGCTGTTTTTT,TRBJ2-2,.,.,11,TRBV7-9
CASSLGQDYGYTF,TGCGCCAGCAGCCTTGGACAAGACTATGGCTACACCTTC,TRBJ1-2,.,many,13,TRBV4-3
CASSQDSPPRGTASSYEQYF,TGCGCCAGCAGCCAAGATAGCCCACCCCGAGGGACCGCAAGCTCCTACGAGCAGTACTTC,TRBJ2-7,.,many,20,TRBV4-1
CASSTGTSGSAWSQYF,TGTGCCAGCAGTACGGGGACTAGCGGGAGTGCTTGGAGTCAGTACTTC,TRBJ2-7,TRBD2,.,16,TRBV28
CASSVTRPPDTQYF,TGTGCCAGCAGCGTTACCCGACCGCCAGATACGCAGTATTTT,TRBJ2-3,.,few,14,TRBV9
CASSLGAYNSPLHF,TGTGCCAGCAGCTTAGGAGCCTATAATTCACCCCTCCACTTT,TRBJ1-6,.,many,14,TRBV7-2
CASTEGEERTEAFF,TGTGCCAGCACGGAGGGAGAGGAGCGAACTGAAGCTTTCTTT,TRBJ1-1,.,.,14,TRBV6-5
CASSESSAVYEQYF,TGTGCCAGCAGTGAATCGTCGGCAGTCTACGAGCAGTACTTC,TRBJ2-7,.,.,14,TRBV6-1
CASSAQGSGGSYEQYF,TGTGCCAGCAGTGCCCAAGGGAGCGGGGGCTCCTACGAGCAGTACTTC,TRBJ2-7,TRBD2,.,16,TRBV2
CASSQEGTRDTEAFF,TGTGCCAGCAGCCAAGAAGGGACGAGGGACACTGAAGCTTTCTTT,TRBJ1-1,.,.,15,TRBV4-2
CASSVTSSAYEQYF,TGTGCCAGCAGCGTGACTAGTTCCGCCTACGAGCAGTACTTC,TRBJ2-7,.,few,14,TRBV11-2
CASTKGGVNYGYTF,TGTGCCAGCACCAAGGGGGGAGTGAACTATGGCTACACCTTC,TRBJ1-2,.,many,14,TRBV28
CSVRGSTSSYEQYF,TGCAGCGTACGAGGAAGCACCTCCTCCTACGAGCAGTACTTC,TRBJ2-7,.,few,14,TRBV29-1
CASSHGDNSYEQYF,TGTGCCAGCAGCCACGGGGACAACTCCTACGAGCAGTACTTC,TRBJ2-7,.,few,14,TRBV4-2
CATGRWETQYF,TGTGCCACCGGGCGTTGGGAGACCCAGTACTTC,TRBJ2-5,.,.,11,TRBV15
CASSPRPGPKGEQFF,TGCGCCAGCAGCCCCCGTCCGGGACCCAAAGGTGAGCAGTTCTTC,TRBJ2-1,.,few,15,TRBV5-1
CASSVQVFNTGELFF,TGTGCCAGCAGCGTCCAGGTCTTCAACACCGGGGAGCTGTTTTTT,TRBJ2-2,.,few,15,TRBV9
CASSQLGRTQKLFF,TGCGCCAGCAGCCAGCTGGGCAGAACTCAAAAACTGTTTTTT,TRBJ1-4,.,.,14,TRBV4-3
CASSLGLAGGSYQETQYF,TGTGCCAGCAGCTTAGGACTAGCGGGGGGATCGTACCAAGAGACCCAGTACTTC,TRBJ2-5,TRBD2,.,18,TRBV7-8
CASSENGVYGYTF,TGTGCCAGCAGTGAAAACGGGGTCTATGGCTACACCTTC,TRBJ1-2,.,few,13,TRBV25-1
CAWSGRGGSGNTIYF,TGTGCCTGGTCGGGCAGGGGAGGATCTGGAAACACCATATATTTT,TRBJ1-3,.,few,15,TRBV30
CASSSTGLVTEAFF,TGTGCCAGCAGTTCGACAGGGTTGGTCACTGAAGCTTTCTTT,TRBJ1-1,TRBD1,.,14,TRBV28
CASSFGTVNGLTF,TGTGCCAGCAGCTTTGGGACCGTAAACGGCCTGACTTTC,TRBJ2-6,.,.,13,TRBV7-2
CASSFWGATNEKLFF,TGTGCCAGCAGCTTTTGGGGTGCAACTAATGAAAAACTGTTTTTT,TRBJ1-4,.,.,15,TRBV7-9
CASQRGGTDTQYF,TGTGCCAGCCAGCGGGGGGGCACAGATACGCAGTATTTT,TRBJ2-3,TRBD2,.,13,TRBV9